This TCR beta chain was captured in a study of follicular helper T cells after annual influenza vaccination. Time point indicated: 2014-2015 season, 7 days after vaccination. Each time point used about 35 to 110 mL of blood. The CDR3 spans 10 residues. V lost 6 bases and J 8 bases, leaving 8 bases between the germline ends. CDR1 is SQVTM, CDR2 ANQGSEA, per germline. The protocol was immunoSEQ multiplex PCR, while the TCRdb copy is restricted to in-frame clones and leaves out a portion. The table lists about 16,000 clones, roughly 80% of them singletons. Sample: CXCR5+ CD38- circulating T follicular helper cells from blood, taken 7 days after influenza vaccination. Subset noted: circulating Tfh, non-naive CD4+CXCR5+PD-1+ (ICOS+CD38+ or ICOS-CD38-). The sequence was collected from an adult who received the influenza vaccine. The rearrangement links TRBV29-1 to TRBJ2-1, with no clear D. CDR3 DNA: TGCAGCGTCCTTAGTGATGAGCAGTTCTTC. It yields the protein CSVLSDEQFF.